A selection of T cell receptor beta chains follows, all from one sample in a study of blood T cell repertoires in COVID-19. TCRdb's copy holds only in-frame clones and misses some; the assay was immunoSEQ multiplex PCR. The sample shows around 140,000 clones, around 87% of them seen only once. Sequenced input: peripheral blood. Receptor source: a woman between 45 and 65 years old with active or convalescent COVID-19. Each CDR3 is given with its conserved first and last residue. D genes are given only for firm matches.

j_call: TRBJ2-7; v_call: TRBV6-4; d_call: TRBD1; cdr3_aa: CASSDSGTGAVEQYF
j_call: TRBJ1-3; v_call: TRBV28; d_call: -; cdr3_aa: CASSLVPSVGNTIYF
j_call: TRBJ2-5; v_call: TRBV6-1; d_call: TRBD1; cdr3_aa: CASSDRGLRETQYF
j_call: TRBJ2-3; v_call: TRBV7-2; d_call: TRBD2; cdr3_aa: CASSSFAGGEDTQYF
j_call: TRBJ2-1; v_call: TRBV4-1; d_call: -; cdr3_aa: CASSQERRYNEQFF
j_call: TRBJ1-1; v_call: TRBV19; d_call: TRBD1; cdr3_aa: CASKGGPEAFF
j_call: TRBJ1-1; v_call: TRBV3-1/TRBV3-2; d_call: -; cdr3_aa: CASSQPRGRRTEAFF
j_call: TRBJ2-3; v_call: TRBV27; d_call: TRBD2; cdr3_aa: CASRSGGNTQYF
j_call: TRBJ1-3; v_call: TRBV2; d_call: -; cdr3_aa: CASTADSGNTIYF
j_call: TRBJ1-6; v_call: TRBV2; d_call: -; cdr3_aa: CASSRSRDNSPLHF
j_call: TRBJ1-5; v_call: TRBV12-5; d_call: -; cdr3_aa: CASGFIGRDSNQPQHF
j_call: TRBJ2-1; v_call: TRBV7-8; d_call: -; cdr3_aa: CASSLVAGSYNEQFF
j_call: TRBJ1-2; v_call: TRBV30; d_call: -; cdr3_aa: CAWNSHYGYTF
j_call: TRBJ2-7; v_call: TRBV21-1; d_call: -; cdr3_aa: CASPNRMGSYEQYF
j_call: TRBJ2-7; v_call: TRBV19; d_call: TRBD2; cdr3_aa: CASKRREMSYEQYF
j_call: TRBJ1-2; v_call: TRBV5-6; d_call: TRBD1; cdr3_aa: CASSLGQGPNYGYTF
j_call: TRBJ2-1; v_call: TRBV13; d_call: TRBD2; cdr3_aa: CASSLEASGGIVNEQFF
j_call: TRBJ1-2; v_call: TRBV5-4; d_call: TRBD1; cdr3_aa: CAGRDREIYGYTF
j_call: TRBJ2-3; v_call: TRBV15; d_call: TRBD2; cdr3_aa: CATSRDPGLAGGPPDTQYF
j_call: TRBJ2-1; v_call: TRBV30; d_call: -; cdr3_aa: CAWTRDTTAHEQFF
j_call: TRBJ2-6; v_call: TRBV10-3; d_call: TRBD1; cdr3_aa: CAIRPGQSNSGANVLTF
j_call: TRBJ2-1; v_call: TRBV18; d_call: TRBD2; cdr3_aa: CASSLTSGSSYNEQFF
j_call: TRBJ2-7; v_call: TRBV12-3/TRBV12-4; d_call: -; cdr3_aa: CASTDGLHPRYF
j_call: TRBJ2-3; v_call: TRBV21-1; d_call: -; cdr3_aa: CATYPPRLLAGVTDTQYF
j_call: TRBJ1-3; v_call: TRBV7-8; d_call: -; cdr3_aa: CASSKQQGVGNTIYF
j_call: TRBJ2-7; v_call: TRBV5-4; d_call: -; cdr3_aa: CASSLGREQYF
j_call: TRBJ2-1; v_call: TRBV15; d_call: -; cdr3_aa: CATSRGYEDEQFF
j_call: TRBJ2-2; v_call: TRBV18; d_call: -; cdr3_aa: CASSPPNREGGGELFF
j_call: TRBJ2-5; v_call: TRBV9; d_call: -; cdr3_aa: CASSESGRQETQYF
j_call: TRBJ1-2; v_call: TRBV5-4; d_call: -; cdr3_aa: CASSLRGISNYGYTF
j_call: TRBJ1-5; v_call: TRBV19; d_call: -; cdr3_aa: CASRFQGDQPQHF
j_call: TRBJ1-1; v_call: TRBV7-9; d_call: TRBD1; cdr3_aa: CASSPWTGNTEAFF
j_call: TRBJ2-3; v_call: TRBV6-2/TRBV6-3; d_call: TRBD1; cdr3_aa: CASSYSSGQGADTQYF
j_call: TRBJ1-1; v_call: TRBV6-2/TRBV6-3; d_call: -; cdr3_aa: CASSLTVGTEAFF
j_call: TRBJ1-2; v_call: TRBV5-8; d_call: TRBD1; cdr3_aa: CASSLDRGAFYGYTF
j_call: TRBJ2-7; v_call: TRBV4-3; d_call: -; cdr3_aa: CASSQDAAGTAYEQYF
j_call: TRBJ1-4; v_call: TRBV30; d_call: -; cdr3_aa: CAWTVDSFNEKLFF
j_call: TRBJ2-7; v_call: TRBV27; d_call: TRBD2; cdr3_aa: CASSPGTSSYEQYF
j_call: TRBJ1-2; v_call: TRBV19; d_call: TRBD1; cdr3_aa: CASSKTGWDGYTF